This T cell receptor beta chain came from a study of blood T cell repertoires in COVID-19. Study as a whole: Some COVID-19 samples were acute and others convalescent; all came from the United States, Italy and Spain.

The data were produced by immunoSEQ multiplex PCR, yet TCRdb's version contains in-frame clones alone and is incomplete. In the table there are 130,000 to 150,000 clones, about 85% of which are singletons. V dropped 6 bases and J dropped 0 bases, with 9 bases sitting between them. In germline, CDR1 is MDHEN, CDR2 SYDVKM. There are 14 residues in the CDR3. The sequence was obtained from a human donor in a cohort sampled during active COVID-19. Material: peripheral blood. The genes are TRBV28 and TRBJ1-3, with no clear D. The CDR3 bases are TGTGCCAGCAGCGCGGGCTCCTCTGGAAACACCATATATTTT. This translates into CASSAGSSGNTIYF.